This T cell receptor beta chain was identified in a study of graft-versus-host responses after intestinal transplantation. The CDR3 runs 14 residues. V gave up 4 bases and J gave up 2 bases; unmatched junction bases: 4. Germline CDR1 MGHDK, CDR2 SYGVNS. Repertoires were generated with immunoSEQ multiplex PCR, while TCRdb's copy carries only in-frame clones and drops some. The sample has about 120,000 clones; less than 95% are singletons. This clone was counted only a few times. What it recognizes is unknown. The input for sequencing was unstimulated CD4+ T cells sorted from spleen or lymph node cells, taken before intestinal transplant. V gene TRBV25-1 combines with J gene TRBJ1-2; 7 bases map to TRBD1. This receptor was taken from a human donor who received an intestinal transplant. The CDR3 DNA reads as TGTGCCAGCAGTGTACCGGGACAGAACTATGGCTACACCTTC. This encodes CASSVPGQNYGYTF.